This TCR beta chain was found in a study of patients and donors after allogeneic stem cell transplantation (dated by TCRdb to 2018 to 2020). Libraries were built with RT-PCR. Sequencing was carried out with a NextSeq 550. TCRdb trimmed the raw reads at Q25, called clones with MiXCR and kept productive beta chains. Entries that share a CDR3 protein sequence are merged under the most common genes and DNA. Counted in this sample were roughly 940,000 distinct CDR3 sequences; about 20% of them appeared once. Together, the top ten hold 6% of the sample. Reading from cysteine to phenylalanine, the CDR3 counts 13 amino acids. The retained sequence is limited to the CDR3, 39 bases, with the frame set at the first base. The germline V gene encodes CDR1 GTSNPN and CDR2 SVGIG (reference sequence). Of note for this clonotype: Its antigen remains undetermined. One end of the junction is discordant with germline, which a read error may explain.

The origin of this receptor is a human donor who was either an allogeneic HSCT recipient or a stem cell or donor lymphocyte infusion donor (not recorded which). It is not recorded whose cells these are; they may come from a transplant donor. The sequence links TRBV30 to TRBJ2-7; possibly the D gene is TRBD1, per 5 matching bases. The source material was blood, either unsorted or a sorted T cell fraction (not recorded which). The nucleotides read TGTGCCTGGAGTGTACTTAGGAACCAGGGTATCCACTTC. Translated, this gives CAWSVLRNQGIHF. The reference TRBV30 and TRBJ2-7 proteins fill in what lies around the CDR3, so the full variable domain reads SQTIHQWPATLVQPVGSPLSLECTVEGTSNPNLYWYRQAAGRGLQLLFYSVGIGQISSEVPQNLSASRPQDRQFILSSKKLLLSDSGFYLCAWSVLRNQGIHFGPGTRLTVT.